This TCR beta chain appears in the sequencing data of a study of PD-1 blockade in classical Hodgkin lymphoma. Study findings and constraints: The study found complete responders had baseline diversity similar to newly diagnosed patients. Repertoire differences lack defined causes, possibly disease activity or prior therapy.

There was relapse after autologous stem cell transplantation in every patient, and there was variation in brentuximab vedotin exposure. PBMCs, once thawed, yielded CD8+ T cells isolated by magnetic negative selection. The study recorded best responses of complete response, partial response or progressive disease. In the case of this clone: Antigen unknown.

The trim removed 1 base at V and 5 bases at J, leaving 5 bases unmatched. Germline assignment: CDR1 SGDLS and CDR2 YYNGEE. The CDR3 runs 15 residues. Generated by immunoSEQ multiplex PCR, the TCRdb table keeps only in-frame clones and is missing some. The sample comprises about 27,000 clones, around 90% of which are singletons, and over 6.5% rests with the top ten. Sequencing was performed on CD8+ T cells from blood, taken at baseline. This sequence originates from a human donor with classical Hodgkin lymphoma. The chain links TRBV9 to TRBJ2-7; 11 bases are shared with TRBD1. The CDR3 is CASSVYGQGANEQYF. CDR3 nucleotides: TGTGCCAGCAGCGTATACGGACAGGGGGCGAACGAGCAGTACTTC.